This is a list of T cell receptor beta chains from one sample in a study of T cell changes during pregnancy in multiple sclerosis. Repertoires were generated with immunoSEQ multiplex PCR, while TCRdb's copy carries only in-frame clones and drops some. This sample yields tens of thousands of clones, of which roughly 92% are seen a single time; 1.3% belongs to the top ten. What was sequenced was peripheral blood. These TCRs come from a female donor with multiple sclerosis, enrolled in a pregnancy study. Each CDR3 is given with its conserved first and last residue. The order of the fields is CDR3 protein, CDR3 DNA, D gene, CDR3 length, J gene, clone size, V gene. D genes are given only for firm matches. Rows give clone size only sometimes, using once, few, many, or a class for an expanded clone.

CASSAGGGLAFF,TGTGCCAGCTCGGCAGGGGGCGGACTGGCTTTCTTT,TRBD1,12,TRBJ1-1,NA,TRBV18
CASSLSPGFYGYTF,TGTGCCAGCAGTTTATCTCCAGGTTTCTATGGCTACACCTTC,NA,14,TRBJ1-2,few,TRBV27
CASPWRGQRTQFF,TGTGCCAGCCCGTGGAGGGGGCAACGGACGCAGTTCTTC,NA,13,TRBJ2-1,NA,TRBV19
CASSLEGSSQETQYF,TGTGCCAGCAGCCTGGAGGGCAGCAGTCAAGAGACCCAGTACTTC,NA,15,TRBJ2-5,once,TRBV5-4
CASSLGRMLGEQYF,TGTGCCAGTAGTCTCGGACGGATGCTAGGGGAGCAGTACTTC,NA,14,TRBJ2-7,NA,TRBV19
CASSLEHTSGAGNTIYF,TGCGCCAGCAGCTTGGAACATACTTCAGGGGCTGGAAACACCATATATTTT,NA,17,TRBJ1-3,NA,TRBV5-1
CASSEGGRGEGQPQHF,TGTGCCAGCAGTGAAGGGGGTAGGGGAGAAGGGCAGCCCCAGCATTTT,NA,16,TRBJ1-5,NA,TRBV2
CASSLAPSGTSGELFF,TGTGCCAGCAGCTTAGCGCCTAGCGGGACGTCCGGGGAGCTGTTTTTT,TRBD2,16,TRBJ2-2,NA,TRBV7-2
CASSGRQGRSGENTEAFF,TGTGCCAGCAGCGGTAGACAGGGGCGTTCGGGTGAGAACACTGAAGCTTTCTTT,TRBD1,18,TRBJ1-1,NA,TRBV9
CASSETGQNTEAFF,TGTGCCAGCTCAGAGACGGGACAGAACACTGAAGCTTTCTTT,NA,14,TRBJ1-1,NA,TRBV28
CASSPPVRDRYNEQFF,TGTGCCAGCTCACCACCGGTTCGGGACAGGTACAATGAGCAGTTCTTC,TRBD1,16,TRBJ2-1,NA,TRBV18
CASSRQGGKYEQYF,TGTGCCAGCTCCAGGCAAGGGGGCAAATACGAGCAGTACTTC,TRBD1,14,TRBJ2-7,NA,TRBV28
CASSFFPGSEQYF,TGTGCCAGCAGTTTCTTCCCGGGCTCCGAGCAGTACTTC,NA,13,TRBJ2-7,NA,TRBV27
CASSLGLHTDTQYF,TGTGCCAGCAGCTTAGGGTTGCACACAGATACGCAGTATTTT,NA,14,TRBJ2-3,once,TRBV13
CASSLDSPRAFF,TGTGCCAGCAGCTTGGACAGTCCCCGGGCTTTCTTT,NA,12,TRBJ1-1,NA,TRBV11-2
CSVSPVTSGSIYEQYF,TGCAGCGTTTCACCGGTAACTAGCGGGAGTATCTACGAGCAGTACTTC,TRBD2,16,TRBJ2-7,NA,TRBV29-1
CASSPGGVAQHF,TGTGCCAGCAGCCCCGGGGGGGTGGCCCAGCATTTT,NA,12,TRBJ1-5,NA,TRBV28
CASSFGQVYGEQYF,TGCGCCAGCAGCTTCGGCCAGGTGTATGGTGAGCAGTACTTC,NA,14,TRBJ2-7,NA,TRBV5-1
CASGLGNNEQFF,TGTGCTAGTGGTTTGGGCAACAATGAGCAGTTCTTC,NA,12,TRBJ2-1,NA,TRBV12-5
CASSQERASAQYF,TGTGCCAGCAGCCAAGAGAGGGCGTCGGCGCAGTATTTT,NA,13,TRBJ2-3,NA,TRBV4-2
CASSLATSGHFYEQYF,TGTGCCAGCAGCTTAGCCACTAGCGGGCACTTCTACGAGCAGTACTTC,TRBD2,16,TRBJ2-7,NA,TRBV7-2
CASSSLMGAYDNYGYTF,TGTGCCAGCAGCTCACTCATGGGGGCCTACGATAACTATGGCTACACCTTC,NA,17,TRBJ1-2,NA,TRBV7-8
CASSLGQGESYGYTF,TGTGCCAGCAGCTTAGGGCAGGGGGAAAGCTATGGCTACACCTTC,TRBD1,15,TRBJ1-2,NA,TRBV7-2
CASSQDEVQPQHF,TGCGCCAGCAGCCAAGACGAGGTTCAGCCCCAGCATTTT,NA,13,TRBJ1-5,NA,TRBV4-1
CASSYYRGETQYF,TGTGCCAGCAGCTACTACAGGGGGGAGACCCAGTACTTC,TRBD1,13,TRBJ2-5,NA,TRBV7-2
CASSIVDGTSGTYEQYF,TGTGCCAGTAGTATAGTGGATGGGACTAGCGGGACCTACGAGCAGTACTTC,TRBD2,17,TRBJ2-7,once,TRBV19
CASSSKTGTGEKLFF,TGCGCCAGCAGCTCAAAAACTGGGACCGGCGAAAAACTGTTTTTT,NA,15,TRBJ1-4,NA,TRBV5-1
CASSLRSTEAFF,TGTGCCAGCAGCTTAAGGTCCACTGAAGCTTTCTTT,NA,12,TRBJ1-1,NA,TRBV7-8
CASSDDTDYGYTF,TGCGCCAGCAGTGACGACACCGACTATGGCTACACCTTC,NA,13,TRBJ1-2,NA,TRBV10-1
CASSVHETQYF,TGTGCCAGCAGTGTGCACGAGACCCAGTACTTC,NA,11,TRBJ2-5,NA,TRBV2
CASSYLRDGEAFF,TGTGCCAGCAGTTACTTGCGGGACGGTGAAGCTTTCTTT,NA,13,TRBJ1-1,NA,TRBV6-5
CASSLGSGRGKNIQYF,TGTGCCAGCAGCTTGGGGAGCGGGAGAGGTAAAAACATTCAGTACTTC,TRBD2,16,TRBJ2-4,NA,TRBV5-4
CASSTKPAGTSGSGARDTQYF,TGTGCCAGCAGTACTAAACCCGCTGGGACTAGCGGATCGGGAGCGAGAGATACGCAGTATTTT,TRBD2,21,TRBJ2-3,NA,TRBV27
CASSFPTSGYNEQFF,TGTGCCAGCAGCTTCCCCACTAGCGGTTACAATGAGCAGTTCTTC,TRBD2,15,TRBJ2-1,NA,TRBV5-6
CASSEGQGRSWYF,TGTGCCAGCAGTGAGGGGCAGGGTCGGAGTTGGTACTTC,NA,13,TRBJ2-7,NA,TRBV2
CASSIGTAGNEQFF,TGTGCCAGCAGCATCGGGACCGCCGGCAATGAGCAGTTCTTC,NA,14,TRBJ2-1,NA,TRBV7-9
CASSFTGPTLLSGANVLTF,TGTGCCAGCAGCTTTACTGGTCCTACCCTTCTCTCTGGGGCCAACGTCCTGACTTTC,NA,19,TRBJ2-6,NA,TRBV7-6
CASSLDRRAQHF,TGTGCCAGCAGCTTAGATCGACGGGCCCAGCATTTT,NA,12,TRBJ1-5,few,TRBV11-2
CASSLSGTDSSGYTF,TGCGCCAGCAGTTTGTCCGGGACAGACTCCTCTGGCTACACCTTC,TRBD1,15,TRBJ1-2,NA,TRBV10-1
CASSLGPSTDTQYF,TGCGCCAGCAGCTTGGGGCCTAGCACAGATACGCAGTATTTT,NA,14,TRBJ2-3,NA,TRBV5-1
CASSSRGRGETQYF,TGTGCCAGCAGTTCCCGCGGGCGCGGGGAGACCCAGTACTTC,NA,14,TRBJ2-5,NA,TRBV6-5
CASSPSGREYNEQFF,TGTGCCAGCAGTCCCAGCGGGAGGGAATACAATGAGCAGTTCTTC,TRBD2,15,TRBJ2-1,NA,TRBV27